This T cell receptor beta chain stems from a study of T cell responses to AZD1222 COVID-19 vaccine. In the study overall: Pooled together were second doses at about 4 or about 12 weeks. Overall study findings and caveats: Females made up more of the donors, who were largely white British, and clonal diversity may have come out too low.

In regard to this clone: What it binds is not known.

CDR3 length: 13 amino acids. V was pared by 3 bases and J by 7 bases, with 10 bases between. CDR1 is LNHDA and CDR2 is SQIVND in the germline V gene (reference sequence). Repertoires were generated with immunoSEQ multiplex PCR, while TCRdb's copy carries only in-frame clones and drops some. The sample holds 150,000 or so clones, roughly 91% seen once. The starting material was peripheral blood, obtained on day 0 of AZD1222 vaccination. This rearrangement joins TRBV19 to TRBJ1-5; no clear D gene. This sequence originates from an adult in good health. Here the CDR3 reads CASSIQVSQPQHF. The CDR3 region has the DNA TGTGCCAGTAGTATTCAGGTTTCCCAGCCCCAGCATTTT.